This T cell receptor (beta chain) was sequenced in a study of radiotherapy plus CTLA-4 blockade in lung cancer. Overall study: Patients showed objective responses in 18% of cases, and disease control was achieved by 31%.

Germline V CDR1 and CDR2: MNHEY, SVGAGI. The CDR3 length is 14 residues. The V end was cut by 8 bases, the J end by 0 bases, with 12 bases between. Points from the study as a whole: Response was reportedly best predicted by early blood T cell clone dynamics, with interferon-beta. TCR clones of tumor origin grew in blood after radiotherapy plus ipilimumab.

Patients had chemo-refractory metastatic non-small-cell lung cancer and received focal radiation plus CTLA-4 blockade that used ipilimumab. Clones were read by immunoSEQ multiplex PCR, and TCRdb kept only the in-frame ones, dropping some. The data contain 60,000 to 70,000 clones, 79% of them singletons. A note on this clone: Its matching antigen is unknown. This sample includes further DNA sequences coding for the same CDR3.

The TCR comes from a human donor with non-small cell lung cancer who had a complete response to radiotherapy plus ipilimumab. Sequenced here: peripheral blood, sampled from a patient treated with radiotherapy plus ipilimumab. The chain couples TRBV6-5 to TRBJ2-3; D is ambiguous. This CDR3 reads CASQLVGSTDTQYF. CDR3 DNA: TGTGCCAGCCAGCTAGTAGGGAGCACAGATACGCAGTATTTT.